This T cell receptor (beta chain) is from a study of blood T cell repertoires in COVID-19. In the source study's methods: Cell counts per sample came from amplifying reference gene primers. Sequenced by immunoSEQ multiplex PCR; TCRdb stores in-frame clones only, minus some. From that table come the V and J calls and clone size; the DNA was used to work out D and trimming. Found here are 100,000 to 150,000 clones, around 89% of them singletons; the top ten hold around 7.3%. This clone came up once. The CDR3 runs to 21 residues. The TCR was taken from a man aged 50-60 years with acute or convalescent COVID-19. The chain is built from TRBV21-1 and TRBJ1-1; the DNA was not used to check the table's D call, TRBD1. TRBV21-1 is reported as a pseudogene. The material sequenced was peripheral blood. CDR3 nucleotides: TGTGCCAGCACCCGGACCCGGGACAGGGGGATAAGCGGGTGGGTGAACACTGAAGCTTTCTTT. Its protein is CASTRTRDRGISGWVNTEAFF.